This T cell receptor beta chain was observed in a study of glioma-infiltrating T cells. Background on the study: Before surgery, glioma patients received dexamethasone for at most six days. Blood libraries targeted about 4.5- to 11-fold coverage of 1 million or so T cells.

A word on this clonotype: As yet, its antigen is unknown.

CDR3 length: 14 residues. Germline V gene sequence: CDR1 DFQATT, CDR2 SNEGSKA (reference sequence). V was trimmed by 7 bases and J by 6 bases, leaving 22 bases between them. TCR alpha and beta CDR3 regions were amplified from RNA using iRepertoire nested multiplex PCR. TCRdb fed the multiplex PCR reads into MiXCR, producing one record per CDR3 protein. Among roughly 350,000 distinct CDR3 sequences listed, about two fifths were seen once. Whole-study findings and limits: Gliomas, especially low-grade, showed above-expected tissue-blood divergence; non-neoplastic patients showed below. A blood CDR3 motif signature was depleted in highly divergent patients.

The receptor was isolated from a human donor with low-grade glioma or glioblastoma, undergoing nonglioma brain surgery, or in good health (not recorded which). The V and J genes are TRBV20-1 and TRBJ2-7, with a weak D call TRBD2 (6 bases). The specimen was glioma tissue, nonneoplastic brain tissue, or PBMCs (not recorded which). CDR3 sequence reads: CSVRTSGASGEQYF. For the CDR3, the DNA is TGCAGTGTCAGAACGTCGGGAGCCTCGGGCGAGCAGTACTTC.